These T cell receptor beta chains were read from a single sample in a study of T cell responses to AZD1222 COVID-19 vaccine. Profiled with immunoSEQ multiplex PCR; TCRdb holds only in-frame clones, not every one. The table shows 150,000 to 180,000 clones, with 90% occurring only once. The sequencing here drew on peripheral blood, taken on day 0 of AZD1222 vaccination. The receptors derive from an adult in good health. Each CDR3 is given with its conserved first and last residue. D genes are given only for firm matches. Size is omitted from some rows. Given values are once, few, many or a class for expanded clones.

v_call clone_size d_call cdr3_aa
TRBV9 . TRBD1 CASSGQGAAFEKLFF
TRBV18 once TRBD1 CASSPRTGGNTGELFF
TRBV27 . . CASGTVRGYTF
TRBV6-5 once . CASSYSDVSGNTIYF
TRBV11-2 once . CASSLAQGRGTYEQYF
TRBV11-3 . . CASSRGSYNSPLHF
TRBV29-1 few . CSVADSSYNSPLHF
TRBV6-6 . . CASGPGGSLHPQHF
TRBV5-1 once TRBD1 CASSAGGEVNTQYF
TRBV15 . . CATSRGDLGAFF
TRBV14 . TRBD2 CASSRLAGGSYNEQFF
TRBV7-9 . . CASSLPGTGVPFF
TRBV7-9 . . CAMSGAGANVLTF
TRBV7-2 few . CASSLDQTARVSF